This passage covers 25 T cell receptor beta chains from one sample sequenced in a study of CD8 T cells in ankylosing spondylitis. Study outcomes and limitations: Characteristic of ankylosing spondylitis blood, it appeared, was a TCR beta motif comprising about eight highly homologous variants.

MiXCR was run by TCRdb on the 5' RACE reads, yielding one entry per CDR3 protein. The table records more than 600,000 distinct CDR3 sequences, around 17% of them present only once. These receptors' targets are unknown. Sequencing used blood, either unsorted or a sorted T cell fraction (not recorded which). Receptors originate from a male donor with ankylosing spondylitis.

This clonotype was seen a handful of times. The CDR3 nucleotides read TGTGCCAGCAGCTTCGACTGGGGGAGGAGAGAGACCCAGTACTTC. Translating it yields CASSFDWGRRETQYF. The chain combines TRBV11-2 with TRBJ2-5; D may be TRBD2 (6 bases). The CDR3 spans 15 residues. Trimming took 3 bases from V and 4 from J, leaving 15 bases between them. Germline CDR1 reads SGHAT; CDR2 reads FQNNGV.

This chain joins TRBV4-1 and TRBJ1-2, with TRBD1 matching over 7 bases. This CDR3 contains 15 residues. The V segment lost 3 bases and the J segment 3 bases; nucleotides outside the gene matches: 7. Germline loops: CDR1 MGHRA, CDR2 YSYEKL. CDR3 nucleotide sequence: TGCGCCAGCAGCCAGGATCCAGGGACAGACTATGGCTACACCTTC. Residues: CASSQDPGTDYGYTF.

The rearrangement uses TRBV7-2 and TRBJ2-2; the match to TRBD2 covers 10 bases. With 7 bases clipped from V and 6 bases from J, the junction kept 8 bases outside the gene matches. The CDR3 is 15 residues long. CDR1 is SGHTA, CDR2 FQGNSA, per germline. The CDR3 DNA reads as TGTGCCAGCACACTAGCGGGGACCGGGGCCGGGGAGCTGTTTTTT. Its protein is CASTLAGTGAGELFF. Drawing the rest from reference TRBV7-2 and TRBJ2-2, the complete variable domain is GAGVSQSPSNKVTEKGKDVELRCDPISGHTALYWYRQSLGQGLEFLIYFQGNSAPDKSGLPSDRFSAERTGGSVSTLTIQRTQQEDSAVYLCASTLAGTGAGELFFGEGSRLTVL.

The chain links TRBV27 to TRBJ1-6, with unresolved D. Germline CDR1 and CDR2: MNHEY and SMNVEV (reference sequence). The CDR3 loop spans 16 amino acids. The germline V and J ends were trimmed by 3 bases and 4 bases, with 13 bases remaining between them. Here the CDR3 DNA reads TGTGCCAGCAGTTTTGAGGTGATTAGGTATAATTCACCCCTCCACTTT. Its translation: CASSFEVIRYNSPLHF.

The rearrangement joins TRBV12-3 or TRBV12-4 to TRBJ2-1, with TRBD2 matching over 13 bases. The CDR3 covers 15 residues. V lost 4 bases, J lost 10 bases, and 7 bases stayed unmatched. CDR3 bases: TGTGCCAGCAGTTCGGGACTAGCGGGATTCGGGGAGCAGTTCTTC. Translated: CASSSGLAGFGEQFF.

V gene TRBV7-2 combines with J gene TRBJ1-2; 10 nucleotides match TRBD1. The CDR3 is 15 residues long. V trimming: 5 bases; J trimming: 3 bases; junction bases outside the gene matches: 6. Germline V gives CDR1 SGHTA, CDR2 FQGNSA. The CDR3 DNA reads TGTGCCAGCAGCCGTCGACAGGGGGCCTACTATGGCTACACCTTC. It is translated as CASSRRQGAYYGYTF.

This clonotype was counted a few times. The chain links TRBV18 to TRBJ2-2; 8 bases map to TRBD1. Germline loops: CDR1 KGHSH, CDR2 LQKENI. The CDR3 is 16 amino acids. V dropped 5 bases and J dropped 3; count of bases not matched to a gene: 8. The CDR3 region is CASSAYQGADTGELFF. The CDR3 region has the DNA TGTGCCAGCTCAGCTTACCAGGGGGCCGACACCGGGGAGCTGTTTTTT.

The chain recombines TRBV6-5 with TRBJ2-5; 15 bases match TRBD2. CDR3 length: 19 residues. V was clipped by 1 base and J by 4 bases; unmatched bases: 10. Germline V gene sequence: CDR1 MNHEY, CDR2 SVGAGI. Written as DNA, the CDR3 is TGTGCCAGCAGTTACTTTGGACTAGCGGGGGGGTTCCACGGAGAGACCCAGTACTTC. It translates to CASSYFGLAGGFHGETQYF.

V is TRBV10-3 and J is TRBJ1-1, with D perhaps TRBD1 (6 bases). Trimming stripped 3 bases from V and 3 bases from J, with 17 bases between. Germline V gives CDR1 ENHRY, CDR2 SYGVKD. This CDR3 is built from 16 residues. The CDR3 nucleotides are TGTGCCATCAGTGACCACGTCTCAGGGGCGGACACTGAAGCTTTCTTT. Encoded protein: CAISDHVSGADTEAFF.

This clonotype was found a few times. The CDR3 DNA reads TGTGCCAGCAGCGTAGTTGGTAGCGGGAAAACAGATACGCAGTATTTT. Its protein is CASSVVGSGKTDTQYF. The V gene is TRBV9, the J gene TRBJ2-3; TRBD2 agrees at 8 bases. CDR3 length equals 16 residues. CDR1 is SGDLS, CDR2 YYNGEE, per germline. The J segment lost 3 bases and the V segment lost 0 bases, leaving 6 bases of the junction unmatched.

This clonotype has a count of ten or more. The chain uses TRBV5-5 and TRBJ1-2; perhaps TRBD1 as D (5 bases). Germline V gene data show CDR1 as SGHKS and CDR2 as YYEKEE (reference sequence). V lost 4 bases to trimming and J lost 2 bases, with 18 bases between them. This CDR3 has 16 amino acids. The CDR3 is CASSTTGTGKNYGYTF. In nucleotides, the CDR3 is TGTGCCAGCAGCACTACCGGGACGGGGAAGAACTATGGCTACACCTTC.

This clonotype has ten or more counts. The chain is built from TRBV4-2 and TRBJ2-2; TRBD2 matches at 8 bases. V shed 1 base, J shed 7 bases, and the junction held 5 bases outside the gene matches. CDR1 and CDR2 from the germline V gene are LGHNA and YNFKEQ. The CDR3 covers 15 residues. The CDR3 here is CASSQASGSDGELFF. The CDR3 nucleotides read TGTGCCAGCAGCCAAGCCAGCGGGAGTGACGGGGAGCTGTTTTTT.

This clonotype turned up a few times. The V and J genes are TRBV28 and TRBJ2-2, with 7 bases matching TRBD2. V lost 8 bases and J lost 4; bases outside the gene matches: 10. The CDR3 contains 15 residues. Germline V gene lookup returns CDR1 MDHEN and CDR2 SYDVKM. The CDR3 coding sequence is TGTGCCAGCGGCGGTGGGGGGGAGAGCACCGGGGAGCTGTTTTTT. As protein: CASGGGGESTGELFF.

The chain carries TRBV18 and TRBJ1-2, with D perhaps TRBD1 (5 bases). V was pared by 4 bases and J by 3 bases, with 15 bases between. The germline CDR1 and CDR2 sequences are KGHSH and LQKENI. The CDR3 totals 15 residues. CDR3 sequence: CASSRLPGPDYGYTF. The CDR3, as DNA: TGTGCCAGCTCACGACTTCCGGGACCCGACTATGGCTACACCTTC.

This clonotype was recorded a few times. The V gene is TRBV4-1, the J gene TRBJ2-7; 7 positions match TRBD1. The ends lost 3 bases at V and 3 bases at J; junction bases unmatched: 5. The CDR3 spans 14 residues. Per the germline V gene, CDR1 is MGHRA and CDR2 is YSYEKL. CDR3 residues: CASSHRDSSYEQYF. The DNA for the CDR3 is TGCGCCAGCAGCCACCGGGACAGCAGCTACGAGCAGTACTTC.

This clonotype occurred a few times. The V and J genes are TRBV24-1 and TRBJ1-5; possibly TRBD1 for D (6 bases). CDR3 size: 15 residues. Germline assignment: CDR1 KGHDR and CDR2 SFDVKD. V lost 5 bases, J lost 5 bases, and 15 bases lay in between. For the CDR3, the DNA is TGTGCCACCAGTGCTCCCCCGGCAGGGGATCAGCCCCAGCATTTT. It is translated as CATSAPPAGDQPQHF.

This clonotype turned up a few times. The rearrangement joins TRBV7-2 to TRBJ2-7, with D possibly being TRBD1 (6 bases). CDR1 SGHTA and CDR2 FQGNSA come from the germline V gene. The CDR3 is 16 amino acids. V lost 3 bases, J lost 3 bases, and 18 bases lay in between. The CDR3 DNA follows: TGTGCCAGCAGCTTCGGTACAGGGTCCTACAACTACGAGCAGTACTTC. This sequence encodes CASSFGTGSYNYEQYF.

The gene calls are TRBV5-5 and TRBJ1-4; 10 bases match TRBD1. Germline V gene lookup returns CDR1 SGHKS and CDR2 YYEKEE (reference sequence). The CDR3 has 15 residues. V trimming: 1 base; J trimming: 9 bases; junction bases outside the gene matches: 6. CDR3 in DNA: TGTGCCAGCAGCTTGCGTGGGGACAGGGGACAAAAACTGTTTTTT. Encoded protein: CASSLRGDRGQKLFF. The whole variable domain, remainder taken from reference TRBV5-5 and TRBJ1-4, is DAGVTQSPTHLIKTRGQQVTLRCSPISGHKSVSWYQQVLGQGPQFIFQYYEKEERGRGNFPDRFSARQFPNYSSELNVNALLLGDSALYLCASSLRGDRGQKLFFGSGTQLSVL.

This clonotype has ten or more counts. The chain joins TRBV12-3 or TRBV12-4 to TRBJ2-5; tentative D call: TRBD2 (5 bases). V lost 7 bases, J lost 5 bases, and 17 bases lay in between. The CDR3 extends over 14 amino acids. For the CDR3, the DNA is TGTGCCAGCATTCGTTCCGGGGTGGGGGAGACCCAGTACTTC. Residues: CASIRSGVGETQYF.

This clonotype was seen a few times. The chain joins TRBV12-3 or TRBV12-4 to TRBJ2-1, with TRBD2 matching over 9 bases. Unmatched junction bases numbered 5, after V lost 5 bases and J lost 6 bases. This CDR3 is built from 14 residues. The CDR3 nucleotides read TGTGCCAGCAGTGATAGCGGGAGCGGCAATGAGCAGTTCTTC. Protein sequence: CASSDSGSGNEQFF.

This chain connects TRBV2 to TRBJ2-2; 7 bases map to TRBD2. The V gene end was trimmed by 0 bases and the J gene end by 6 bases; junction bases not matched to a gene: 10. The CDR3 loop spans 17 amino acids. Per germline, CDR1 SNHLY and CDR2 FYNNEI. DNA of the CDR3: TGTGCCAGCAGTGAAGCGCGGGGAGGGAGAATGGCCGGGGAGCTGTTTTTT. It encodes CASSEARGGRMAGELFF.

This clonotype was seen more than once but under ten times. This rearrangement joins TRBV20-1 to TRBJ2-7; no clear D gene. Germline V gives CDR1 DFQATT, CDR2 SNEGSKA (reference sequence). V was pared by 3 bases and J by 7 bases, with 13 bases between. The CDR3 consists of 12 residues. The CDR3 loop reads CSASERSLEQYF. The CDR3 nucleotides read TGCAGTGCTAGTGAACGGAGCCTGGAGCAGTACTTC.

The J gene is TRBJ2-4, the V gene TRBV2; D tentatively reads TRBD1 or TRBD2 (6 bases each). The CDR3 totals 15 residues. With 8 bases removed from V and 0 bases from J, the gap between germline ends came to 14 bases. Germline lookup yields CDR1 SNHLY and CDR2 FYNNEI. The CDR3, as DNA: TGTGCCAGCTATGGGGGGCCCCGAGCCAAAAACATTCAGTACTTC. Translated: CASYGGPRAKNIQYF.

In its sample, this clonotype was seen a few times. The genes are TRBV9 and TRBJ2-1; 10 bases map to TRBD2. The V and J ends lost 0 bases and 1 base, in that order; junction bases with no gene match: 4. Germline CDR1 SGDLS, CDR2 YYNGEE. There are 17 residues in the CDR3. CDR3 residues: CASSVGVSGRSYNEQFF. The CDR3 coding sequence is TGTGCCAGCAGCGTAGGTGTTAGCGGGAGGTCCTACAATGAGCAGTTCTTC.

This clonotype was recorded at least ten times. The gene calls are TRBV12-3 or TRBV12-4 and TRBJ2-5; D call uncertain. Trimming removed 3 bases at V and 2 bases at J, with 4 bases between. The CDR3 covers 12 residues. For the CDR3, the DNA is TGTGCCAGCAGTTTCCCACAAGAGACCCAGTACTTC. This encodes CASSFPQETQYF.